This is a list of T cell receptor beta chains from one sample in a study of T cells in Graves' hyperthyroidism and ophthalmopathy. TCRdb re-derived calls from the multiplex PCR reads in MiXCR, one entry per CDR3 protein. This table has approximately 530,000 distinct CDR3 sequences, roughly 17% appearing once. The specimen sequenced was blood. The receptors derive from a young woman with Graves' hyperthyroidism. The CDR3 runs from the conserved cysteine through the conserved F or W. D genes are given only for firm matches. Clone size is given for some rows only: seen once, a few or many times, or a class if the clone is expanded.

abundance	d_gene	v_gene	j_gene	CDR3aa	CDR3nt
NA	NA	TRBV28	TRBJ2-2	CASRQGHRNTGELFF	TGTGCCAGCAGACAAGGCCATCGGAACACCGGGGAGCTGTTTTTT
many	TRBD2	TRBV20-1	TRBJ2-1	CSARPTSGRTYNEQFF	TGCAGTGCTAGACCGACTAGCGGGAGAACCTACAATGAGCAGTTCTTC
NA	TRBD1	TRBV7-9	TRBJ2-7	CASSLADRDYEQYF	TGTGCCAGCAGCTTAGCGGACAGGGACTACGAGCAGTACTTC
many	NA	TRBV3-1	TRBJ1-1	CASSQEPRLGAEAFF	TGTGCCAGCAGCCAAGAGCCGCGGCTTGGTGCTGAAGCTTTCTTT
NA	NA	TRBV5-1	TRBJ2-6	CASSLAMGTGANVLTF	TGCGCCAGCAGCTTGGCCATGGGGACTGGGGCCAACGTCCTGACTTTC
NA	TRBD2	TRBV20-1	TRBJ2-5	CSASGTSGIQETQYF	TGCAGTGCAAGTGGGACTAGCGGGATCCAAGAGACCCAGTACTTC
few	TRBD2	TRBV7-6	TRBJ2-5	CASSRSGGSVQTQYF	TGTGCCAGCAGTCGTAGCGGGGGGAGCGTTCAGACCCAGTACTTC
many	TRBD2	TRBV10-1	TRBJ2-5	CASSDWASGKETQYF	TGCGCCAGCAGTGATTGGGCTAGCGGTAAAGAGACCCAGTACTTC
NA	NA	TRBV5-1	TRBJ2-7	CASSPNFGGFYEQYF	TGCGCCAGCAGCCCGAATTTTGGGGGTTTCTACGAGCAGTACTTC
NA	TRBD2	TRBV20-1	TRBJ2-7	CSAALAGEPYEQYF	TGCAGTGCAGCTTTAGCGGGGGAGCCCTACGAGCAGTACTTC
few	NA	TRBV4-1	TRBJ1-3	CASSQDRVSFSSGNTIYF	TGCGCCAGCAGCCAAGATCGGGTGTCCTTCAGCTCTGGAAACACCATATATTTT
many	NA	TRBV20-1	TRBJ2-1	CSASKGYPYNEQFF	TGCAGTGCATCAAAGGGGTACCCCTACAATGAGCAGTTCTTC
NA	TRBD1	TRBV5-1	TRBJ2-2	CASSRDRGDIGELFF	TGCGCCAGCAGCCGCGACAGGGGGGACATCGGGGAGCTGTTTTTT
few	TRBD2	TRBV10-3	TRBJ2-1	CAISEGGGFSSYNEQFF	TGTGCCATCAGTGAAGGCGGGGGGTTTAGCTCCTACAATGAGCAGTTCTTC
few	NA	TRBV12-3/TRBV12-4	TRBJ2-3	CASREQGLGTDTQYF	TGTGCCAGCAGGGAACAGGGTCTCGGGACAGATACGCAGTATTTT
many	NA	TRBV29-1	TRBJ1-2	CSVEAVGGFFNYGYTF	TGCAGCGTTGAAGCTGTAGGGGGATTCTTTAACTATGGCTACACCTTC
many	TRBD1	TRBV7-2	TRBJ2-3	CASSFRGLGTDTQYF	TGTGCCAGCAGCTTCAGGGGGCTCGGCACAGATACGCAGTATTTT
NA	TRBD1	TRBV20-1	TRBJ1-3	CSAMPGQARNTIYF	TGCAGTGCTATGCCGGGACAGGCCAGAAACACCATATATTTT
many	NA	TRBV12-3/TRBV12-4	TRBJ2-4	CASSPGSRKAKNIQYF	TGTGCCAGCAGCCCGGGATCACGCAAGGCCAAAAACATTCAGTACTTC
few	NA	TRBV10-3	TRBJ2-5	CAIRGTTRETQYF	TGTGCCATCAGGGGGACCACCCGTGAGACCCAGTACTTC
few	NA	TRBV7-9	TRBJ1-4	CASSPDRFPNNEKLFF	TGTGCCAGCAGCCCCGACAGGTTTCCGAATAATGAAAAACTGTTTTTT
few	NA	TRBV7-2	TRBJ1-6	CASSTEGLGWAPLHF	TGTGCCAGCAGCACAGAGGGGCTCGGGTGGGCACCCCTCCACTTT
many	TRBD2	TRBV20-1	TRBJ2-1	CSARRLAGPNEQFF	TGCAGTGCTAGAAGACTAGCGGGCCCCAATGAGCAGTTCTTC
NA	TRBD1	TRBV7-2	TRBJ1-1	CASRGTGGPEAFF	TGTGCCAGCAGAGGGACAGGGGGCCCTGAAGCTTTCTTT
NA	NA	TRBV19	TRBJ1-2	CASSISSGRTNYGYTF	TGTGCCAGTAGTATATCATCGGGCAGGACCAACTATGGCTACACCTTC
many	NA	TRBV12-3/TRBV12-4	TRBJ2-7	CASSTGRTLMYEQYF	TGTGCCAGCAGTACCGGACGGACCTTGATGTACGAGCAGTACTTC
many	TRBD2	TRBV3-1	TRBJ2-5	CASSQIPSGGGSETQYF	TGTGCCAGCAGCCAAATCCCTTCGGGGGGGGGCTCAGAGACCCAGTACTTC